A selection of T cell receptor beta chains follows, all from one sample in a study of a mutant IDH1 vaccine in newly diagnosed glioma. Their recognized antigens are unknown. Data came from immunoSEQ multiplex PCR; TCRdb stores just in-frame clones and leaves some out. The sample has about 31,000 clones; under 80% are singletons. The starting material was PBMCs, obtained from a glioma patient whose treatment included an IDH1 peptide vaccine. The receptors here all came from a man aged 25 to 40 with glioma. Each CDR3 is given with its conserved first and last residue. A D gene is named only where the DNA matches it firmly. Not all rows give a size; the values are once, few, many and, for expanded clones, a class.

abundance	v_gene	d_gene	j_gene	CDR3aa	CDR3nt
.	TRBV7-8	TRBD1	TRBJ1-3	CASSLVLRDSHYSGNTIYF	TGTGCCAGCAGCTTAGTGTTAAGGGACAGCCATTACTCTGGAAACACCATATATTTT
.	TRBV4-1	.	TRBJ1-1	CASSQDGVWRTEAFF	TGCGCCAGCAGCCAAGATGGGGTCTGGAGGACTGAAGCTTTCTTT
.	TRBV5-5	.	TRBJ1-3	CASSDFRDRSGNTIYF	TGTGCCAGCAGCGATTTCAGGGACCGCTCTGGAAACACCATATATTTT
.	TRBV4-2	TRBD2	TRBJ2-1	CASSQDQASGKFF	TGTGCCAGCAGCCAAGATCAGGCTAGCGGGAAGTTCTTC
.	TRBV11-2	.	TRBJ2-7	CASSWTGSEQYF	TGTGCCAGCAGCTGGACGGGGTCGGAGCAGTACTTC
.	TRBV4-3	.	TRBJ2-3	CASSQDVRGQDTQYF	TGCGCCAGCAGCCAAGATGTCCGGGGGCAAGATACGCAGTATTTT
.	TRBV2	TRBD1	TRBJ1-2	CASSGQGATGYTF	TGTGCCAGCAGTGGACAGGGGGCGACAGGCTACACCTTC
.	TRBV15	TRBD1	TRBJ2-4	CATSQKGTGLAKNIQYF	TGTGCCACCAGCCAAAAGGGGACAGGCCTAGCCAAAAACATTCAGTACTTC
.	TRBV13	.	TRBJ1-1	CASSLVTATEAFF	TGTGCCAGCAGCTTAGTAACAGCCACTGAAGCTTTCTTT
.	TRBV30	.	TRBJ2-5	CAWSARGWQETQYF	TGTGCCTGGAGTGCACGGGGTTGGCAAGAGACCCAGTACTTC
.	TRBV9	.	TRBJ2-7	CASSVGVESGEQYF	TGTGCCAGCAGCGTCGGAGTAGAATCGGGCGAGCAGTACTTC
.	TRBV5-1	TRBD2	TRBJ2-7	CASRTSGIYEQYF	TGCGCCAGCAGGACTAGCGGGATCTACGAGCAGTACTTC
.	TRBV7-9	.	TRBJ2-1	CASSLDIGGFDNEQFF	TGTGCCAGCAGCTTAGATATTGGAGGATTCGACAATGAGCAGTTCTTC
few	TRBV5-1	.	TRBJ2-2	CASSLGYGSTVTGELFF	TGCGCCAGCAGCTTGGGGTACGGATCGACAGTAACCGGGGAGCTGTTTTTT
few	TRBV7-9	.	TRBJ1-5	CASSLTVEQPQHF	TGTGCCAGCAGCTTAACGGTAGAACAGCCCCAGCATTTT
once	TRBV5-5	.	TRBJ1-5	CASSQAGSNQPQHF	TGTGCCAGCAGCCAAGCAGGGAGCAATCAGCCCCAGCATTTT
.	TRBV27	TRBD1	TRBJ1-5	CASSFTRGSDQPQHF	TGTGCCAGCAGTTTCACCAGGGGGTCGGATCAGCCCCAGCATTTT
once	TRBV4-1	TRBD1	TRBJ1-1	CASSQRDRENTEAFF	TGCGCCAGCAGCCAAAGGGACAGAGAGAACACTGAAGCTTTCTTT
once	TRBV19	.	TRBJ1-4	CASSTPGDATNEKLFF	TGTGCCAGTAGTACCCCAGGAGATGCAACTAATGAAAAACTGTTTTTT
.	TRBV7-8	.	TRBJ1-5	CASSSNDNQPQHF	TGTGCCAGCAGCTCCAATGACAATCAGCCCCAGCATTTT
few	TRBV5-1	.	TRBJ2-6	CASVEVSGANVLTF	TGCGCCAGCGTTGAGGTCTCTGGGGCCAACGTCCTGACTTTC
.	TRBV5-1	.	TRBJ2-2	CASSLKYMNTGELFF	TGCGCCAGCAGCTTAAAATACATGAACACCGGGGAGCTGTTTTTT
few	TRBV5-1	TRBD1	TRBJ2-7	CASSMGDRGQYEQYF	TGCGCCAGCAGCATGGGGGACAGGGGGCAGTACGAGCAGTACTTC
.	TRBV27	.	TRBJ2-3	CASSLGGGSDTQYF	TGTGCCAGCAGTCTAGGGGGGGGGTCAGATACGCAGTATTTT
few	TRBV6-4	TRBD1	TRBJ1-2	CASSTRGLSLTF	TGTGCCAGCAGTACAAGGGGGCTCTCACTCACCTTC
.	TRBV9	TRBD1	TRBJ1-6	CASSVGFGTANSPLHF	TGTGCCAGCAGCGTTGGATTTGGGACAGCGAATTCACCCCTCCACTTT
.	TRBV7-9	.	TRBJ2-7	CASRPDTDSYEQYF	TGTGCCAGCAGGCCGGACACCGACTCCTACGAGCAGTACTTC
.	TRBV11-1	.	TRBJ1-2	CASSLASGISPYDGYTF	TGTGCCAGCAGCTTAGCGTCCGGGATCTCCCCCTACGATGGCTACACCTTC
.	TRBV4-1	.	TRBJ2-7	CASSQDQRPYEQYF	TGCGCCAGCAGCCAAGATCAGAGACCCTACGAGCAGTACTTC
.	TRBV6-6	TRBD1	TRBJ2-1	CASSGRGYNEQFF	TGTGCCAGCAGTGGCAGGGGGTACAATGAGCAGTTCTTC
.	TRBV27	.	TRBJ1-5	CASSPGIYNQPQHF	TGTGCCAGCAGCCCTGGGATTTATAATCAGCCCCAGCATTTT
few	TRBV29-1	.	TRBJ1-2	CSVEDRTVNYGYTF	TGCAGCGTTGAAGATAGGACTGTGAACTATGGCTACACCTTC
.	TRBV5-6	.	TRBJ2-7	CASSLGRLREQYF	TGTGCCAGCAGCTTGGGCCGGCTACGCGAGCAGTACTTC
once	TRBV5-6	TRBD1	TRBJ2-1	CASSLGDSSYNEQFF	TGTGCCAGCAGCTTGGGGGACAGCTCCTACAATGAGCAGTTCTTC
.	TRBV30	.	TRBJ2-5	CAWSWGSGEETQYF	TGTGCCTGGAGTTGGGGTAGCGGAGAAGAGACCCAGTACTTC
.	TRBV10-3	.	TRBJ2-7	CAISESVPEGEQYF	TGTGCCATCAGTGAGTCGGTCCCCGAGGGCGAGCAGTACTTC
.	TRBV5-1	TRBD2	TRBJ2-1	CASSLAGLEAEQFF	TGCGCCAGCAGCCTGGCGGGACTAGAGGCTGAGCAGTTCTTC
.	TRBV15	.	TRBJ2-2	CATSRIYTGELFF	TGTGCCACCAGCAGAATCTACACCGGGGAGCTGTTTTTT
few	TRBV27	.	TRBJ2-2	CASRHRVDTGELFF	TGTGCCAGCAGACACAGGGTCGACACCGGGGAGCTGTTTTTT
.	TRBV18	.	TRBJ1-3	CASSPPPGGVDLRGTIYF	TGTGCCAGCTCACCACCCCCGGGAGGGGTCGACCTCAGGGGCACCATATATTTT
.	TRBV2	.	TRBJ2-2	CASSMTGPVTNTGELFF	TGTGCCAGCAGCATGACAGGTCCCGTCACTAACACCGGGGAGCTGTTTTTT
once	TRBV6-8	TRBD1	TRBJ2-7	CASHGGTGATGFYEQYF	TGTGCCAGCCATGGTGGGACAGGGGCCACAGGGTTCTACGAGCAGTACTTC
.	TRBV29-1	.	TRBJ1-2	CSGRGGNGYTF	TGCAGCGGCCGAGGGGGGAATGGCTACACCTTC
.	TRBV5-6	.	TRBJ2-7	CASSLTPGESDEQYF	TGTGCCAGCAGCTTGACCCCGGGGGAGTCCGACGAGCAGTACTTC
.	TRBV4-1	.	TRBJ1-1	CASRLHQQAIPTRPFEAFF	TGCGCCAGCCGTCTTCACCAACAGGCGATCCCCACCCGACCTTTTGAAGCTTTCTTT
few	TRBV9	.	TRBJ1-4	CASSVAGEEKLFF	TGTGCCAGCAGCGTAGCGGGGGAGGAAAAACTGTTTTTT
.	TRBV13	TRBD1	TRBJ1-6	CASSQGQGATLHF	TGTGCCAGCAGCCAGGGACAGGGGGCTACCCTCCACTTT
few	TRBV19	.	TRBJ2-2	CASRLLNTGELFF	TGTGCCAGCAGACTTCTGAACACCGGGGAGCTGTTTTTT
.	TRBV4-1	.	TRBJ2-5	CASSQEKTQYF	TGCGCCAGCAGCCAAGAGAAGACCCAGTACTTC
few	TRBV7-9	TRBD1	TRBJ1-3	CASSNTGGGNTIYF	TGTGCCAGCAGCAATACAGGGGGCGGAAACACCATATATTTT
once	TRBV6-1	TRBD2	TRBJ2-7	CASRVSGIKHEQYF	TGTGCCAGCAGGGTTAGCGGGATAAAGCACGAGCAGTACTTC
few	TRBV19	TRBD2	TRBJ2-2	CASIGLAGESHTGELFF	TGTGCCAGTATTGGACTAGCGGGAGAGTCCCACACCGGGGAGCTGTTTTTT
.	TRBV19	.	TRBJ1-5	CASSPRSVTGNQPQHF	TGTGCCAGTAGCCCTAGGTCCGTCACAGGGAATCAGCCCCAGCATTTT
once	TRBV2	.	TRBJ2-1	CASSERQVSYNEQFF	TGTGCCAGCAGTGAACGACAGGTCTCCTACAATGAGCAGTTCTTC
.	TRBV25-1	TRBD1	TRBJ2-7	CASSETGKYRYEQYF	TGTGCCAGCAGTGAGACAGGGAAATACCGGTACGAGCAGTACTTC
.	TRBV30	TRBD2	TRBJ2-3	CAWKGLADTDTQYF	TGTGCCTGGAAAGGACTAGCGGACACAGATACGCAGTATTTT
.	TRBV6-1	.	TRBJ2-5	CASRGMGSLQETQYF	TGTGCCAGCAGGGGGATGGGATCGCTCCAAGAGACCCAGTACTTC
few	TRBV30	.	TRBJ1-1	CAWSVLRMNTEAFF	TGTGCCTGGAGTGTTTTACGGATGAACACTGAAGCTTTCTTT
.	TRBV30	TRBD2	TRBJ2-1	CAWSVLAGVAYNEQFF	TGTGCCTGGAGTGTTCTAGCGGGAGTAGCTTACAATGAGCAGTTCTTC